This section outlines one T cell receptor (beta chain) sequence together with its context. The clone's antigen remains unknown. No quality values exist for individual bases; no much larger clone is one base distant. What this sample's time point label stands for: cycle 1 day 1 (C1D1), immediately before nivolumab initiation. Every trial patient had relapsed after autologous stem cell transplantation, and cohorts A, B and C differed in prior brentuximab vedotin exposure. The trial cohort included 45 to 65 patients with relapsed/refractory classical Hodgkin lymphoma, and each patient had a best overall response of complete response, partial response or progressive disease. In the multi-cohort phase II CheckMate 205 trial, trial patients received single-agent nivolumab. An independent review committee assessed best overall response by applying the 2007 International Working Group response criteria. PBMCs from the trial were collected at three points: immediately before nivolumab initiation (C1D1), and during therapy at cycle 2 day 1 and cycle 4 day 1. Peripheral blood was collected in 8 mL Vacutainer Cell Preparation Tubes, from which PBMCs were isolated by centrifugation and then cryopreserved.

The cysteine opens and the phenylalanine closes a CDR3 of 14 amino acids. The retained sequence is limited to the CDR3, 42 bases, with the frame set at the first base. Deletion took 1 base off V and 0 bases off J, with a span of 6 bases between the germline ends. The germline V gene supplies CDR1 KGHSH and CDR2 LQKENI. The data stem from a study of PD-1 blockade in classical Hodgkin lymphoma (dated by TCRdb to 2018 to 2020). With regard to the full study: Nivolumab dosing was 3 mg/kg intravenously every 2 weeks, continuing until either disease progression or unacceptable toxicity. The study used TCR beta sequencing and CyTOF to define a peripheral blood immune signature of response to PD-1 blockade in classical Hodgkin lymphoma. Paper-wide results and their limitations: CD4+ but not CD8+ TCR diversity rose significantly by C4D1 (p=0.0027 vs p=0.16), most apparent in complete responders (p=0.02). Patients starting nivolumab less than 1 year after ASCT had lower diversity and were excluded from later analyses to avoid confounding by immune reconstitution. Baseline TCR diversity was reported to be lower in newly diagnosed patients than in healthy donors, and even lower in relapsed/refractory patients. Baseline diversity similar to that of newly diagnosed patients was observed in trial patients achieving complete response, whereas significantly lower diversity was observed in partial responders and progressors. The study was restricted to a single clinical trial cohort, and the causes of repertoire differences, possibly disease activity or prior therapy, were left undefined.

Genomic DNA was extracted with the Qiagen DNeasy kit from unsorted PBMCs and from negatively selected CD4+ and CD8+ fractions. Amplification of TCR beta CDR3 regions was done by immunoSEQ multiplex PCR with primers that anneal to V and J segments. A synthetic immune receptor repertoire was used to minimize amplification bias, and remaining bias was computationally removed after sequencing. Concerning the study's data processing: Repertoire diversity was quantified as the Shannon entropy index using custom Python scripts. The unsorted, CD4+ and CD8+ repertoires were each analyzed separately, with the exception of combined analyses, where CD4+ and CD8+ sequences were merged in silico. Clonal expansion was defined as at least a 2-fold frequency increase after treatment relative to C1D1, with a pseudocount of 0.5 for undetected baseline clones. Clones with 0 or 1 copy at C1D1 were classified as singleton clones, and clones with 2 or more copies were classified as non-singleton clones. Clones expanded in unsorted samples were labelled as CD4+, CD8+ or unknown by matching protein sequences in sorted samples from the same patient. Wilcoxon tests were applied to paired samples to test diversity changes from C1D1 to C4D1. TCRdb mirrors the immuneACCESS table, restricted to in-frame sequences. Some clones are absent from its copies; in checked studies, under half trace to an unresolved V gene, and the reason for the others is unknown. V, J and clone size derive from that table, while D and trimming were established from the DNA sequence. This sample comprises around 36,000 clones, about 87% of them detected only once. The ten largest clones add up to roughly 9% of the sample.

This sequence originates from a human donor with classical Hodgkin lymphoma. The chain links TRBV18 with TRBJ1-2; perhaps TRBD1 is the D gene, with 5 bases matching. The sequenced sample was peripheral blood mononuclear cells (PBMCs), obtained at baseline. The DNA sequence is TGTGCCAGCTCACCACAGGGGTCTAACTATGGCTACACCTTC. Its protein reads: CASSPQGSNYGYTF.